Presented here are 23 T cell receptor beta chains from one specimen sequenced in a study of CD8+CD57+ T cells in acquired aplastic anemia. Patients chosen for sequencing had CD8+CD57+ cells that had expanded, as shown by flow cytometry. Investigators profiled TCR beta VDJ and CDR3 from genomic DNA template. TCRdb used MiXCR to reprocess the reads, holding one entry per CDR3 protein. The sample comprises roughly 160,000 distinct CDR3 sequences, 71% of which are singletons, and 35% to 50% rests with the top ten. The sequencing input was sorted CD4+, CD8+, or CD8+CD57+ T cells (not recorded which) from PBMCs. Receptor source: a human donor with aplastic anemia.

There are many counts of this clonotype. The V call is TRBV20-1, the J call TRBJ2-2; TRBD2 agrees at 13 bases. J lost 3 bases, V lost 0 bases, and 7 bases had no gene match. The CDR3 contains 18 residues. CDR1 is DFQATT and CDR2 is SNEGSKA in the germline V gene (reference sequence). DNA of the CDR3: TGCAGTGCTAGAGATTCGACTAGCGGGGGGTATGACACCGGGGAGCTGTTTTTT. Its translation is CSARDSTSGGYDTGELFF.

This chain joins TRBV19 and TRBJ2-2, with TRBD1 matching over 7 bases. The CDR3 runs 13 residues. Germline CDR1 and CDR2: LNHDA and SQIVND (reference sequence). The V gene end was trimmed by 10 bases and the J gene end by 1 base; junction bases not matched to a gene: 3. In DNA form, the CDR3 reads TGTGCCACTTGGGACAGGAACACCGGGGAGCTGTTTTTT. As protein: CATWDRNTGELFF.

The chain recombines TRBV20-1 with TRBJ2-7, with a tentative D call TRBD1 (6 bases). The CDR3 has 15 residues. Germline CDR1 DFQATT, CDR2 SNEGSKA (reference sequence). Trimming left V 3 bases short and J 0 bases short, with 15 bases between. The chain's CDR3 is CSARGTTTSSYEQYF. The CDR3 coding sequence is TGCAGTGCTAGGGGGACAACCACAAGCTCCTACGAGCAGTACTTC.

V usage is TRBV7-7 and J usage is TRBJ2-5; TRBD2 is a possible D gene (6 bases). Per the germline V gene, CDR1 is SSHAT and CDR2 is FNYEAQ (reference sequence). Between the trimmed V and J ends, which lost 6 bases and 3 bases, there was a span of 14 bases. The CDR3 is 14 amino acids. CDR3 amino acids: CASSQRAGKETQYF. In DNA form, the CDR3 reads TGTGCCAGCAGTCAAAGGGCGGGGAAAGAGACCCAGTACTTC.

The chain has TRBV7-9 and TRBJ1-2; D call uncertain. The germline gives CDR1 SEHNR, CDR2 FQNEAQ (reference sequence). V was shortened by 5 bases and J by 2 bases, with 9 bases between the two germline ends. The CDR3 is 13 residues long. CDR3 loop: CASSAHSNYGYTF. The CDR3 bases are TGTGCCAGCAGCGCTCATTCGAACTATGGCTACACCTTC.

J is TRBJ2-5 and V is TRBV6-5, with D perhaps being TRBD1 or TRBD2 (5 bases each). The CDR3 sequence is 16 residues long. Trimming pared 0 bases from V and 4 bases from J, leaving 15 bases between. Germline CDR1 and CDR2: MNHEY and SVGAGI. The CDR3 sequence is CASSYSQGEGRETQYF. The CDR3 bases are TGTGCCAGCAGTTACTCGCAGGGCGAGGGTAGAGAGACCCAGTACTTC.

This sequence joins TRBV7-3 and TRBJ2-1; D may be TRBD2 (6 bases). The ends were cut back, 4 bases at V and 9 bases at J, with 13 bases in the middle. Germline CDR1 reads SGHTA; CDR2 reads FQGTGA. The CDR3 runs to 13 residues. The CDR3: CASSSSAGSEQFF. In nucleotides, the CDR3 is TGTGCCAGCAGCTCTTCCGCGGGGAGTGAGCAGTTCTTC.

The chain links TRBV20-1 to TRBJ1-6, with a possible D match to TRBD1 (5 bases). CDR3 length equals 14 residues. Germline CDR1 reads DFQATT; CDR2 reads SNEGSKA (reference sequence). The ends were cut back, 3 bases at V and 1 base at J, with 7 bases in the middle. The CDR3 DNA sequence: TGCAGTGCTAGCTGGGGGTCCTATAATTCACCCCTCCACTTT. Amino acid sequence: CSASWGSYNSPLHF.

J is TRBJ2-7 and V is TRBV20-1; 7 bases line up with TRBD2. CDR1 DFQATT and CDR2 SNEGSKA come from the germline V gene (reference sequence). This CDR3 contains 14 residues. Unmatched junction bases numbered 6, after V lost 4 bases and J lost 0 bases. The CDR3 sequence is CSAKEGGSSYEQYF. The DNA of the CDR3 is TGCAGTGCTAAAGAGGGCGGGAGCTCCTACGAGCAGTACTTC.

The V call is TRBV12-3 or TRBV12-4, the J call TRBJ1-1; D is undetermined. With 6 bases removed from V and 4 bases from J, the gap between germline ends came to 6 bases. The CDR3 sequence is 11 residues long. The CDR3 is CASSSRTEAFF. DNA of the CDR3: TGTGCCAGCAGCTCACGCACTGAAGCTTTCTTT.

The chain is built from TRBV2 and TRBJ1-5; TRBD1 matches at 8 bases. V dropped 1 base and J dropped 4; count of bases not matched to a gene: 3. Germline CDR1 reads SNHLY; CDR2 reads FYNNEI. The CDR3 covers 15 residues. The CDR3 DNA follows: TGTGCCAGCAGTGAAGGACAGGGGAAGAATCAGCCCCAGCATTTT. Its protein product is CASSEGQGKNQPQHF.

The chain carries TRBV7-2 and TRBJ2-1; unclear D gene. Germline lookup yields CDR1 SGHTA and CDR2 FQGNSA. This CDR3 is 15 amino acids long. The V gene lost 5 bases and the J gene lost 1 base, with 12 bases spanning the gap. The CDR3 sequence: CASSPRRQSYNEQFF. In DNA form, the CDR3 reads TGTGCCAGCAGCCCGAGAAGGCAATCCTACAATGAGCAGTTCTTC.

The rearrangement links TRBV19 to TRBJ1-1; D uncertain. Germline loops: CDR1 LNHDA, CDR2 SQIVND (reference sequence). V was trimmed by 3 bases and J by 7 bases, leaving 6 bases between them. The CDR3 extends over 11 amino acids. The CDR3 DNA is TGTGCCAGTAGTATGGCAGGTGAAGCTTTCTTT. The encoded protein is CASSMAGEAFF.

In nucleotides, the CDR3 is TGTGCCAGCAGCTTAGTCGGGACAGGGGTGAACGTCCTGACTTTC. Translation: CASSLVGTGVNVLTF. This chain connects TRBV13 to TRBJ2-6; 10 bases agree with TRBD1. CDR3 length: 15 amino acids. V trimming: 1 base; J trimming: 10 bases; junction bases outside the gene matches: 4. Germline loops: CDR1 PRHDT, CDR2 FYEKMQ (reference sequence).

The gene calls are TRBV19 and TRBJ1-1; D is perhaps TRBD1 (6 bases). Germline V gene sequence: CDR1 LNHDA, CDR2 SQIVND (reference sequence). CDR3 length: 13 amino acids. V dropped 1 base and J dropped 7 bases, with 10 bases sitting between them. As DNA, the CDR3 is TGTGCCAGTAGTATAGGGACAGACTATGAAGCTTTCTTT. Amino acid sequence: CASSIGTDYEAFF.

The chain links TRBV7-6 to TRBJ2-3; D is unresolved. Germline-derived CDR1 and CDR2 are SGHVS and FNYEAQ. V lost 0 bases to trimming and J lost 4 bases, with 5 bases between them. The CDR3 contains 13 residues. The DNA of the CDR3 is TGTGCCAGCAGCTTAGCGATTCCAGATACGCAGTATTTT. This sequence encodes CASSLAIPDTQYF.

The V call is TRBV25-1, the J call TRBJ1-3, with 7 bases identical to TRBD1. The V and J ends lost 4 bases and 6 bases, in that order; junction bases with no gene match: 3. The CDR3 has 13 amino acids. Germline-derived CDR1 and CDR2 are MGHDK and SYGVNS. CDR3: CASSVTGTNTIYF. CDR3 nucleotide sequence: TGTGCCAGCAGTGTGACAGGGACAAACACCATATATTTT. The variable domain in full, completed from reference TRBV25-1 and TRBJ1-3, reads EADIYQTPRYLVIGTGKKITLECSQTMGHDKMYWYQQDPGMELHLIHYSYGVNSTEKGDLSSESTVSRIRTEHFPLTLESARPSHTSQYLCASSVTGTNTIYFGEGSWLTVV.

This clonotype occurred once. The CDR3 loop is CASSPGFTEAFF. CDR3 nucleotides: TGTGCCAGCAGTCCAGGGTTCACTGAAGCTTTCTTT. V and J are TRBV14 and TRBJ1-1; D may be TRBD1 (5 bases). Trimming removed 6 bases at V and 4 bases at J, with 9 bases between. Germline CDR1 reads SGHDN; CDR2 reads FVKESK. The CDR3 consists of 12 residues. Variable domain in full (rest from reference TRBV14 and TRBJ1-1): EAGVTQFPSHSVIEKGQTVTLRCDPISGHDNLYWYRRVMGKEIKFLLHFVKESKQDESGMPNNRFLAERTGGTYSTLKVQPAELEDSGVYFCASSPGFTEAFFGQGTRLTVV.

The chain carries TRBV7-9 and TRBJ2-7, with unresolved D. V lost 8 bases, J lost 0 bases, and 5 bases lay in between. This CDR3 has 11 amino acids. CDR1 and CDR2 from the germline V gene are SEHNR and FQNEAQ (reference sequence). CDR3 in DNA: TGTGCCAGCGCAAACTCCTACGAGCAGTACTTC. Its protein product is CASANSYEQYF.

The chain joins TRBV15 to TRBJ2-1, with 9 bases aligning to TRBD1. Germline CDR1 LNHNV, CDR2 YYDKDF (reference sequence). The CDR3 totals 15 residues. After removal of 0 bases from V and 9 bases from J, the junction contained 6 bases not matched to a gene. CDR3: CATSRDGTGLSEQFF. CDR3 coding DNA: TGTGCCACCAGCAGAGATGGGACAGGGCTTTCTGAGCAGTTCTTC. Variable domain in full (rest from reference TRBV15 and TRBJ2-1): DAMVIQNPRYQVTQFGKPVTLSCSQTLNHNVMYWYQQKSSQAPKLLFHYYDKDFNNEADTPDNFQSRRPNTSFCFLDIRSPGLGDTAMYLCATSRDGTGLSEQFFGPGTRLTVL.

CDR3 amino acids: CSANRQEGYTF. In DNA form, the CDR3 reads TGCAGTGCTAATCGACAGGAAGGCTACACCTTC. The chain recombines TRBV20-1 with TRBJ1-2, with D tentatively TRBD1 (6 bases). Germline loops: CDR1 DFQATT, CDR2 SNEGSKA (reference sequence). The CDR3 is 11 amino acids. The V gene lost 4 bases and the J gene lost 8 bases, with 11 bases spanning the gap.

This clonotype was recorded only once. This sequence joins TRBV6-1 and TRBJ1-5, with D hard to call. The CDR3 has 15 amino acids. V was pared by 4 bases and J by 0 bases, with 10 bases between. Germline CDR1 and CDR2: MNHNS and SASEGT. The CDR3 sequence is CASSVQPYSNQPQHF. CDR3 nucleotides: TGTGCCAGCAGTGTTCAGCCGTATAGCAATCAGCCCCAGCATTTT.

This clonotype was picked up a small number of times. Mismatch with germline at one junction end may stem from a read error. This chain links TRBV2 with TRBJ1-6; tentatively, D is TRBD1 (5 bases). Germline values: CDR1 SNHLY, CDR2 FYNNEI. The CDR3 loop spans 13 amino acids. The CDR3 sequence is CASSKAQGMPLHF. CDR3 in DNA: TGTGCCAGCAGTAAAGCCCAGGGTATGCCCCTCCACTTT. Combining the CDR3 with reference TRBV2 and TRBJ1-6 gives the whole variable domain EPEVTQTPSHQVTQMGQEVILRCVPISNHLYFYWYRQILGQKVEFLVSFYNNEISEKSEIFDDQFSVERPDGSNFTLKIRSTKLEDSAMYFCASSKAQGMPLHFGNGTRLTVT.